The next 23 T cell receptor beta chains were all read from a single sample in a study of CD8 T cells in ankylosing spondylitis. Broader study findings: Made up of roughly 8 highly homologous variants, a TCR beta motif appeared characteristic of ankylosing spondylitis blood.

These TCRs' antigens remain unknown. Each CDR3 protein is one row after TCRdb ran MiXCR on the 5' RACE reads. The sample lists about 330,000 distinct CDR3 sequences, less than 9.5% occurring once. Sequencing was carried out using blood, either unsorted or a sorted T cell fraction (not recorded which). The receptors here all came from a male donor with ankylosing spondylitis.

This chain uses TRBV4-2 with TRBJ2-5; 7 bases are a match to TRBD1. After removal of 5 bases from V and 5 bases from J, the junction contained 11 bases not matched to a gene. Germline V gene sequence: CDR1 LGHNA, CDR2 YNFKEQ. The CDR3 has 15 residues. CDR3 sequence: CASSTRTGREETQYF. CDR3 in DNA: TGTGCCAGCAGCACCCGGACAGGAAGGGAGGAGACCCAGTACTTC.

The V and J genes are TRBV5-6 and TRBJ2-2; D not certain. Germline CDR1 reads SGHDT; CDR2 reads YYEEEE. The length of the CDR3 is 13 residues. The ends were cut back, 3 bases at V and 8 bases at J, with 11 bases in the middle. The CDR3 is CASSSVFGGELFF. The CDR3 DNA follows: TGTGCCAGCAGCTCTGTCTTTGGAGGGGAGCTGTTTTTT. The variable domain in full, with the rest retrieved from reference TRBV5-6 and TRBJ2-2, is DAGVTQSPTHLIKTRGQQVTLRCSPKSGHDTVSWYQQALGQGPQFIFQYYEEEERQRGNFPDRFSGHQFPNYSSELNVNALLLGDSALYLCASSSVFGGELFFGEGSRLTVL.

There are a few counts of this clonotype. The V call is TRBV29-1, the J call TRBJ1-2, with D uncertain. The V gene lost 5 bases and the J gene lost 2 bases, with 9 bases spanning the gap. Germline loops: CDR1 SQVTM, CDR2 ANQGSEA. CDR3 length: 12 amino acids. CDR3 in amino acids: CSVRDDNYGYTF. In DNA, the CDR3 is TGCAGCGTTCGTGACGACAACTATGGCTACACCTTC.

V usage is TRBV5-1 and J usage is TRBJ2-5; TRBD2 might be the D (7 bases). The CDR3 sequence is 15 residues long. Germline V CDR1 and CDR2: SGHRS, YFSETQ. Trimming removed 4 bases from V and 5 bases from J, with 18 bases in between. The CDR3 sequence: CASSQGTTGGETQYF. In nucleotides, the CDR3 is TGCGCCAGCAGCCAAGGGACAACCGGGGGGGAGACCCAGTACTTC.

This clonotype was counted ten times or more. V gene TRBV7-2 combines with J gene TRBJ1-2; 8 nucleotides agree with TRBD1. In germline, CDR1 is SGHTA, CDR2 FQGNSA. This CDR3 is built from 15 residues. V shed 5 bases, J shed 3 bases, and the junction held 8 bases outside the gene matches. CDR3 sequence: CASSPDPDRDYGYTF. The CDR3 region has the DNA TGTGCCAGCAGCCCAGACCCGGACAGGGACTATGGCTACACCTTC.

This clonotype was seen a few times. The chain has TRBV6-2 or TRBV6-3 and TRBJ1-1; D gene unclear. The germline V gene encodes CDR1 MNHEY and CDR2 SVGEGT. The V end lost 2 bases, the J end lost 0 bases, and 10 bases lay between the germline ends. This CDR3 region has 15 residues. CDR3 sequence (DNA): TGTGCCAGCAGTTACCGCGCGACCTTGAACACTGAAGCTTTCTTT. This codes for CASSYRATLNTEAFF.

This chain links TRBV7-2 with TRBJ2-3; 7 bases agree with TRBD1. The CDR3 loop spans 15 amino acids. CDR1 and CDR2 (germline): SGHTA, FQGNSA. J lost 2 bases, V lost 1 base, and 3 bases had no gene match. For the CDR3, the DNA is TGTGCCAGCAGCTTAGGAGACAGGGCCACAGATACGCAGTATTTT. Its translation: CASSLGDRATDTQYF.

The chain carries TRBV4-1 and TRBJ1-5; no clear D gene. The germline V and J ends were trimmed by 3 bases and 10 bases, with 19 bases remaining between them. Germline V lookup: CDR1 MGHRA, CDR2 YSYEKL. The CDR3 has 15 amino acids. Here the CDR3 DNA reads TGCGCCAGCAGCCACACTCCCCTTCCGGGTCGACCCCAGCATTTT. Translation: CASSHTPLPGRPQHF.

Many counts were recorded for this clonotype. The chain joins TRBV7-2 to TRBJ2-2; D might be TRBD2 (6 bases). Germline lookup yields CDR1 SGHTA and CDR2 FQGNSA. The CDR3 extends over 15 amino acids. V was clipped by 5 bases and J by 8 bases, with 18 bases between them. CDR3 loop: CASSLGLYPGGELFF. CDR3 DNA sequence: TGTGCCAGCAGCCTGGGACTTTATCCCGGTGGGGAGCTGTTTTTT.

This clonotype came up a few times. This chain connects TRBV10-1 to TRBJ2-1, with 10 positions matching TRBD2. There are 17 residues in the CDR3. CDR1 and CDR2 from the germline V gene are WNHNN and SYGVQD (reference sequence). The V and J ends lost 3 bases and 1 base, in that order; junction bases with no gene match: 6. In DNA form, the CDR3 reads TGCGCCAGCAGTGACCAAGGACTAGCGGAATCCTACAATGAGCAGTTCTTC. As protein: CASSDQGLAESYNEQFF.

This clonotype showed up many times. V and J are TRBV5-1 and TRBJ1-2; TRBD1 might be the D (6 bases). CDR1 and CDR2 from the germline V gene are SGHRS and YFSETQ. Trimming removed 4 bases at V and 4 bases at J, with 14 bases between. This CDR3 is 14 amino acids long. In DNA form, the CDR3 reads TGCGCCAGCAGCCTGGAACAGGGATTCTATGGCTACACCTTC. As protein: CASSLEQGFYGYTF.

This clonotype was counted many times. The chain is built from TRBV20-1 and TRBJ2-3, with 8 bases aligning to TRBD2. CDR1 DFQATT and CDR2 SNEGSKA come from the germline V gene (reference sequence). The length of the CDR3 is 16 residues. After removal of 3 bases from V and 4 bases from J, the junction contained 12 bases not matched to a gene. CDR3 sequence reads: CSARGSGSLPADTQYF. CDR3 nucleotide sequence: TGCAGTGCTAGGGGCAGCGGGAGCCTACCGGCAGATACGCAGTATTTT.

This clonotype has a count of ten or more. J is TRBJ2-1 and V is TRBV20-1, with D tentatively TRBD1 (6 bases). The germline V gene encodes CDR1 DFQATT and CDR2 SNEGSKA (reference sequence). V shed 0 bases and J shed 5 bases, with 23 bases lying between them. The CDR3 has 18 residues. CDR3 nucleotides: TGCAGTGCTAGAGACAGGGGAATCCTTACCATATCTGACAATGAGCAGTTCTTC. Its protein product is CSARDRGILTISDNEQFF.

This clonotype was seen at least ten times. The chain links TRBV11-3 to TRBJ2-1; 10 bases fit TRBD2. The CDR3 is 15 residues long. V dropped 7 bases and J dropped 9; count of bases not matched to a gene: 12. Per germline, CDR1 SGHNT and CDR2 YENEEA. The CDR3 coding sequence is TGTGCCAGCACCAGGGTCCTAGCGGGAGATGGTGAGCAGTTCTTC. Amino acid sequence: CASTRVLAGDGEQFF.

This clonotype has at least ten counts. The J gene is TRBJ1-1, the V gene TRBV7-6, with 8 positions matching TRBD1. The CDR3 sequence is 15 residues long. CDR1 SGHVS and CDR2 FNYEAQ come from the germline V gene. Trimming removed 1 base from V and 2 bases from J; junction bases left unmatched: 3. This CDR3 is CASSLGAGGNTEAFF. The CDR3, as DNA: TGTGCCAGCAGCTTAGGGGCAGGGGGCAACACTGAAGCTTTCTTT.

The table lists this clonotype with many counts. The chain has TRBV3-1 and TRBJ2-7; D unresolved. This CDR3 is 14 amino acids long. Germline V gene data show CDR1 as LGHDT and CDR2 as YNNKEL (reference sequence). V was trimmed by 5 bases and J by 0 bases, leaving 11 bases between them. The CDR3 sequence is CASSDPAVSYEQYF. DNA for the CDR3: TGTGCCAGCAGCGATCCCGCAGTCTCCTACGAGCAGTACTTC.

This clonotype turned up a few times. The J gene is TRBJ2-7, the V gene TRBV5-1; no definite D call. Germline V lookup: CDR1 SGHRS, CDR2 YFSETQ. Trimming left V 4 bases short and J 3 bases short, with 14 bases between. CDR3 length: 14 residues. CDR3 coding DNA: TGCGCCAGCAGCCCAGTCATTGGTGGCTACGAGCAGTACTTC. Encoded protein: CASSPVIGGYEQYF. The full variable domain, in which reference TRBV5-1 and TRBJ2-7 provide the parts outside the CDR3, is KAGVTQTPRYLIKTRGQQVTLSCSPISGHRSVSWYQQTPGQGLQFLFEYFSETQRNKGNFPGRFSGRQFSNSRSEMNVSTLELGDSALYLCASSPVIGGYEQYFGPGTRLTVT.

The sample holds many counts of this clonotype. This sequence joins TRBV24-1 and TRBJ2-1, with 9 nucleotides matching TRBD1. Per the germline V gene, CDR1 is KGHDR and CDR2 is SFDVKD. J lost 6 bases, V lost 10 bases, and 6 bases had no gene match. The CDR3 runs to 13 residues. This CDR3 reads CATSRDRANEQFF. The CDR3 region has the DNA TGTGCCACTAGCCGGGACAGGGCCAATGAGCAGTTCTTC.

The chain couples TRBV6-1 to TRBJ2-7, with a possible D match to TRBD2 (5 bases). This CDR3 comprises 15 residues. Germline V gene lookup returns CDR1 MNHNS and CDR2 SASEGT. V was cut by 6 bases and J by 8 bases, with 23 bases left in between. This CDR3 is CASRPTRVGGFQQYF. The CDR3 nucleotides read TGTGCCAGCAGACCTACTAGAGTTGGCGGCTTTCAGCAGTACTTC.

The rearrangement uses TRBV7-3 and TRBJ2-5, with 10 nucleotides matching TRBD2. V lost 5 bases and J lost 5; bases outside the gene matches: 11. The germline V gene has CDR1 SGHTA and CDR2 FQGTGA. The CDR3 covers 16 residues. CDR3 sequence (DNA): TGTGCCAGCAGCCCGAGCGGGAGGGCCGGTTCTGAGACCCAGTACTTC. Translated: CASSPSGRAGSETQYF.

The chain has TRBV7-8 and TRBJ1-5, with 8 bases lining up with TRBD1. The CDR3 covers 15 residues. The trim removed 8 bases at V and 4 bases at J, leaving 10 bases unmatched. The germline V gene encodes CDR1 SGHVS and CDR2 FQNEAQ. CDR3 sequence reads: CASSQGGVWNQPQHF. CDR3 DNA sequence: TGTGCCAGCTCACAGGGGGGAGTCTGGAATCAGCCCCAGCATTTT. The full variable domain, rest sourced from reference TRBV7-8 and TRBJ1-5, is GAGVSQSPRYKVAKRGQDVALRCDPISGHVSLFWYQQALGQGPEFLTYFQNEAQLDKSGLPSDRFFAERPEGSVSTLKIQRTQQEDSAVYLCASSQGGVWNQPQHFGDGTRLSIL.

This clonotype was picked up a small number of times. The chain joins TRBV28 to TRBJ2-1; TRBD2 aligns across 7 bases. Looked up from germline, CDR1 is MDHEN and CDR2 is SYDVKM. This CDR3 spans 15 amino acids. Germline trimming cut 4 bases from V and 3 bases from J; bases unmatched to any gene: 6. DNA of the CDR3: TGTGCCAGCAGTTCGACTAGCCCGAACTACAATGAGCAGTTCTTC. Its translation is CASSSTSPNYNEQFF. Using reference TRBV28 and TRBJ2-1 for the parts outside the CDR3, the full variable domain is DVKVTQSSRYLVKRTGEKVFLECVQDMDHENMFWYRQDPGLGLRLIYFSYDVKMKEKGDIPEGYSVSREKKERFSLILESASTNQTSMYLCASSSTSPNYNEQFFGPGTRLTVL.

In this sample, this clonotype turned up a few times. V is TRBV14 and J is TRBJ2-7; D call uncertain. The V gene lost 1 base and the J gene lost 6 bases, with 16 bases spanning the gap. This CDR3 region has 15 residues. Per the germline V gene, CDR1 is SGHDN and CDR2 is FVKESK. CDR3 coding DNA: TGTGCCAGCAGCCAAGCAGCAAGGTGGCACTCCGAGCAGTACTTC. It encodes CASSQAARWHSEQYF.